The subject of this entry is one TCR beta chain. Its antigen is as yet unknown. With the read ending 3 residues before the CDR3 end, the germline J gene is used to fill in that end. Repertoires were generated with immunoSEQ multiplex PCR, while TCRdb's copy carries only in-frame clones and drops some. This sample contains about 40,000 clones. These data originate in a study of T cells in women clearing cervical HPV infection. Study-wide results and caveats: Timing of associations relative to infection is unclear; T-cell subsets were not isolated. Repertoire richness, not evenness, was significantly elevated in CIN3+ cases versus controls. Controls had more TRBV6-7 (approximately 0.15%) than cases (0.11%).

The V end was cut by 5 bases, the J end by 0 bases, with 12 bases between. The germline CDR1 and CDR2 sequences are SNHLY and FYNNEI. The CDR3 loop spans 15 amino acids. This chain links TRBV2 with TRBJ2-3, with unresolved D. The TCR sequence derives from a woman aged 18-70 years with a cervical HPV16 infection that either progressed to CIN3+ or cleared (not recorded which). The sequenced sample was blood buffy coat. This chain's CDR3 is CASSRHNPSTDTQYF. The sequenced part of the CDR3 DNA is TGTGCCAGCAGTCGACACAATCCTAGCACAGATACG.